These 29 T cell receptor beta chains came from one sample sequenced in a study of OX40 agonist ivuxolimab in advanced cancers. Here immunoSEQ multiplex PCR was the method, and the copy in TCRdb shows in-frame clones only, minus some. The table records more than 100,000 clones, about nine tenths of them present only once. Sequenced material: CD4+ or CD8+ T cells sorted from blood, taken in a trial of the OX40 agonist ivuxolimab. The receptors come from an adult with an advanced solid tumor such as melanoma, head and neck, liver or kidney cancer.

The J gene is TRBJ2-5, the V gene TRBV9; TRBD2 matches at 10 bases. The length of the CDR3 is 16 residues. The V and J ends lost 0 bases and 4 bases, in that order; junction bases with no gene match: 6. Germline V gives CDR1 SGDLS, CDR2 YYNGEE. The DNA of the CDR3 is TGTGCCAGCAGCGTAGGTTCTAGCGGGAGTGGAGAGACCCAGTACTTC. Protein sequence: CASSVGSSGSGETQYF.

The CDR3 reads CASSVGEGRGSSPLHF. CDR3 coding DNA: TGTGCCAGCAGCGTAGGTGAGGGCCGGGGAAGTTCACCCCTCCACTTT. The rearrangement uses TRBV9 and TRBJ1-6; D unresolved. Germline CDR1 is SGDLS and CDR2 is YYNGEE. The CDR3 loop spans 16 amino acids. V dropped 0 bases and J dropped 9 bases, with 16 bases sitting between them.

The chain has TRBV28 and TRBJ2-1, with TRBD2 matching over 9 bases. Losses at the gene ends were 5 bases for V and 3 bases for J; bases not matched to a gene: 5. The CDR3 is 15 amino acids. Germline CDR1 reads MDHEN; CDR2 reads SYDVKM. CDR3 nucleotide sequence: TGTGCCAGCAGTCTAGCGGGGAGCTTCTACAATGAGCAGTTCTTC. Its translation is CASSLAGSFYNEQFF.

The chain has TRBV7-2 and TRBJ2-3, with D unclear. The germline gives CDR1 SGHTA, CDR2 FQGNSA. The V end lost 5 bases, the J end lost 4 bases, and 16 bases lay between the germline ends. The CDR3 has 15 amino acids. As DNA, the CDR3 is TGTGCCAGCAGCCTCTATCTCGCAGGAGCAGATACGCAGTATTTT. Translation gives CASSLYLAGADTQYF. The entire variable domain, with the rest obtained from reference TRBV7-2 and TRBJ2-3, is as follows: GAGVSQSPSNKVTEKGKDVELRCDPISGHTALYWYRQSLGQGLEFLIYFQGNSAPDKSGLPSDRFSAERTGGSVSTLTIQRTQQEDSAVYLCASSLYLAGADTQYFGPGTRLTVL.

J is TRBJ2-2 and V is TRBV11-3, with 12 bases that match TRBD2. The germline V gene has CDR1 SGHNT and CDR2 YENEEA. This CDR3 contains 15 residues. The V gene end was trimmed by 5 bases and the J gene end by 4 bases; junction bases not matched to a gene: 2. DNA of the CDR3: TGTGCCAGCAGCGTACTAGCGGGAGGCACCGGGGAGCTGTTTTTT. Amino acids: CASSVLAGGTGELFF. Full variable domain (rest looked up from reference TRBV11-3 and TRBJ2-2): EAGVVQSPRYKIIEKKQPVAFWCNPISGHNTLYWYLQNLGQGPELLIRYENEEAVDDSQLPKDRFSAERLKGVDSTLKIQPAELGDSAVYLCASSVLAGGTGELFFGEGSRLTVL.

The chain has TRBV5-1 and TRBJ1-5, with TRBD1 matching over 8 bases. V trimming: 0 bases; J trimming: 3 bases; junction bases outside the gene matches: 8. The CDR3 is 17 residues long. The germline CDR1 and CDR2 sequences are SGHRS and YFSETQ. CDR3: CASSLGAGGDPNQPQHF. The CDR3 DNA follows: TGCGCCAGCAGCTTGGGGGCAGGGGGCGATCCCAATCAGCCCCAGCATTTT. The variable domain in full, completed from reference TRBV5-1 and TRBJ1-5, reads KAGVTQTPRYLIKTRGQQVTLSCSPISGHRSVSWYQQTPGQGLQFLFEYFSETQRNKGNFPGRFSGRQFSNSRSEMNVSTLELGDSALYLCASSLGAGGDPNQPQHFGDGTRLSIL.

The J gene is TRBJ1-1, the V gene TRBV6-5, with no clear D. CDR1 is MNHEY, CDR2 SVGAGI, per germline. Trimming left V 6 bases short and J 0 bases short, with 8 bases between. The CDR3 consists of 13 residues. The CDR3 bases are TGTGCCAGCAGACAGACATTGAACACTGAAGCTTTCTTT. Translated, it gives CASRQTLNTEAFF.

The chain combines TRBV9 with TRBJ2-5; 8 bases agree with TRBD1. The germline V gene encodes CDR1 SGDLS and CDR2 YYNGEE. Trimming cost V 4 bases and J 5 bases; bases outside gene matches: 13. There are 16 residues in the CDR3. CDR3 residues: CASSFQGAVGAETQYF. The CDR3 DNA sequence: TGTGCCAGCAGCTTTCAGGGGGCTGTTGGTGCGGAGACCCAGTACTTC.

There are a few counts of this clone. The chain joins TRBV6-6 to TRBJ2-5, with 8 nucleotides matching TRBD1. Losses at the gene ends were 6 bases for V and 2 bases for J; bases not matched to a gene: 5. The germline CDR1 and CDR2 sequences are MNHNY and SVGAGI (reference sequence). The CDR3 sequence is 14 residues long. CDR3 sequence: CASRPTGAQETQYF. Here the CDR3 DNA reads TGTGCCAGCAGACCGACAGGGGCGCAAGAGACCCAGTACTTC.

The CDR3 loop is CASSAGTQLFNQPQHF. The DNA for the CDR3 is TGTGCCAGCAGCGCAGGGACCCAGCTCTTCAATCAGCCCCAGCATTTT. This chain uses TRBV5-6 with TRBJ1-5, with TRBD1 as a possible D gene (5 bases). The CDR3 sequence is 16 residues long. Trimming took off 4 bases at V and 3 bases at J, with 17 bases between the two ends. CDR1 and CDR2 from the germline V gene are SGHDT and YYEEEE.

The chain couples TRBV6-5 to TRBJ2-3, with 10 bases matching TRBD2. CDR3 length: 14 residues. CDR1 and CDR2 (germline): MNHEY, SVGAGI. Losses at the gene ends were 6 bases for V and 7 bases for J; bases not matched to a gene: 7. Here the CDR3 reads CASSIGLAEYTQYF. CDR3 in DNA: TGTGCCAGCAGCATCGGACTAGCGGAGTATACGCAGTATTTT.

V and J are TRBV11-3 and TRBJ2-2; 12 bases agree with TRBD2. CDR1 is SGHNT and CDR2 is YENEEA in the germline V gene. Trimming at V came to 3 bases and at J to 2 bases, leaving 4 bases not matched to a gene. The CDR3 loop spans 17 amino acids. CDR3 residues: CASSLVLAGGNTGELFF. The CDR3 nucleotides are TGTGCCAGCAGCTTGGTACTAGCGGGAGGAAACACCGGGGAGCTGTTTTTT. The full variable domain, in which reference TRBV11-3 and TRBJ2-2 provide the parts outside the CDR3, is EAGVVQSPRYKIIEKKQPVAFWCNPISGHNTLYWYLQNLGQGPELLIRYENEEAVDDSQLPKDRFSAERLKGVDSTLKIQPAELGDSAVYLCASSLVLAGGNTGELFFGEGSRLTVL.

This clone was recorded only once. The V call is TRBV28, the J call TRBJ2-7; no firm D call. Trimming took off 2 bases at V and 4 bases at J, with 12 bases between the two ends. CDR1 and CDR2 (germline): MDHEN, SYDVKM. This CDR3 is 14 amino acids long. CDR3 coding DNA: TGTGCCAGCAGTTTAGGGGTCACAAGTTACGAGCAGTACTTC. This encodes CASSLGVTSYEQYF.

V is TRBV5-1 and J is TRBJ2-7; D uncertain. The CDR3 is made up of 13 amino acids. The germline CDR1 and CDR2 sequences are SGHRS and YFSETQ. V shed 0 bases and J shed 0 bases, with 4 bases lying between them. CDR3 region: CASSLDGSYEQYF. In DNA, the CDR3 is TGCGCCAGCAGCTTGGACGGCTCCTACGAGCAGTACTTC. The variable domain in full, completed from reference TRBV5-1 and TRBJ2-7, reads KAGVTQTPRYLIKTRGQQVTLSCSPISGHRSVSWYQQTPGQGLQFLFEYFSETQRNKGNFPGRFSGRQFSNSRSEMNVSTLELGDSALYLCASSLDGSYEQYFGPGTRLTVT.

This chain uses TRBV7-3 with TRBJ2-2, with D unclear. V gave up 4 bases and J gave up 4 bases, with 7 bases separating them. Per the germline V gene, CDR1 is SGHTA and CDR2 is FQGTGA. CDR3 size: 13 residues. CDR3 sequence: CASSSRGTGELFF. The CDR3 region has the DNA TGTGCCAGCAGCTCACGTGGCACCGGGGAGCTGTTTTTT.

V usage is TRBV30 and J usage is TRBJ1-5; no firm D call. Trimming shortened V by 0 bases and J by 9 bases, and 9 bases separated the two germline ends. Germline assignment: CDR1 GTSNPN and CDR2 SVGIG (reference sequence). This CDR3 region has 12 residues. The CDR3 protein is CAWSVNGPPQHF. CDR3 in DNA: TGTGCCTGGAGTGTTAACGGCCCGCCCCAGCATTTT.

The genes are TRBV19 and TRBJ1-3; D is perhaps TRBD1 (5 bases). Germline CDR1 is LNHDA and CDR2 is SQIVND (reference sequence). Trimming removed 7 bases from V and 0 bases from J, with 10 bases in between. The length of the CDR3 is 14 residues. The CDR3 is CASNQGYSGNTIYF. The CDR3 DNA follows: TGTGCCAGTAATCAGGGCTACTCTGGAAACACCATATATTTT.

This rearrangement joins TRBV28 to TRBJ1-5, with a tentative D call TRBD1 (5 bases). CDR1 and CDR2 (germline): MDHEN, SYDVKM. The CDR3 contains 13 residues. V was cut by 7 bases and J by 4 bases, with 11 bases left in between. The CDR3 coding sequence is TGTGCCAGCAACATTTACAGGAATCAGCCCCAGCATTTT. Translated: CASNIYRNQPQHF.

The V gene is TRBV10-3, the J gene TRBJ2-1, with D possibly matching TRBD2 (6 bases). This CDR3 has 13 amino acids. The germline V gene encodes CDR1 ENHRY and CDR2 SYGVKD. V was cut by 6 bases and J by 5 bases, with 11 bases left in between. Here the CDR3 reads CAIRDGLNNEQFF. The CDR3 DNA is TGTGCCATCAGAGATGGACTAAACAATGAGCAGTTCTTC.

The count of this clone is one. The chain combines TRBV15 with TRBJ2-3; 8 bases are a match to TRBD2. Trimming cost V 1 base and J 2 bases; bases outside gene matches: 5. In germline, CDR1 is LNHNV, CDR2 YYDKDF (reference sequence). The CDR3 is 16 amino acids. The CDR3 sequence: CATSRVTSGSTDTQYF. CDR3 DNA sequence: TGTGCCACCAGCAGAGTTACTAGCGGATCCACAGATACGCAGTATTTT. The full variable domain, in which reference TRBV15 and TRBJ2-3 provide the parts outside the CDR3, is DAMVIQNPRYQVTQFGKPVTLSCSQTLNHNVMYWYQQKSSQAPKLLFHYYDKDFNNEADTPDNFQSRRPNTSFCFLDIRSPGLGDTAMYLCATSRVTSGSTDTQYFGPGTRLTVL.

The CDR3 region has the DNA TGTGCCAGCAGCTTGGGAATAGATTTTGTCACCGGGGAGCTGTTTTTT. This sequence encodes CASSLGIDFVTGELFF. This chain connects TRBV5-6 to TRBJ2-2; D is undetermined. Germline V CDR1 and CDR2: SGHDT, YYEEEE. The CDR3 contains 16 residues. Trimming took 0 bases from V and 4 from J, leaving 13 bases between them.

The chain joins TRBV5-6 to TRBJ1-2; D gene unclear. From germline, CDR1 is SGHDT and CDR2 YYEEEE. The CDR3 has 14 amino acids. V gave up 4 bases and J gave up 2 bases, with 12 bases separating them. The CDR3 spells CASSARVTNYGYTF. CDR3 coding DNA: TGTGCCAGCAGCGCGAGGGTTACCAACTATGGCTACACCTTC.

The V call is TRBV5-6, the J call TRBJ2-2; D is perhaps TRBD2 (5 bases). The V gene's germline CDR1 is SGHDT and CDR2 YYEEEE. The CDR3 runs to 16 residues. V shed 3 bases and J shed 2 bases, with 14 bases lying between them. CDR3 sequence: CASSSRPGINTGELFF. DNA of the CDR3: TGTGCCAGCAGCTCAAGACCGGGGATTAACACCGGGGAGCTGTTTTTT.

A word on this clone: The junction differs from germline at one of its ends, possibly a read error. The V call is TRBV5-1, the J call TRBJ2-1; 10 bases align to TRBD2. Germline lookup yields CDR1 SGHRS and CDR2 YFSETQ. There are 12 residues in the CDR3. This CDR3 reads CASSLSGRAPIF. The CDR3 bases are TGCGCCAGCAGCTTGAGCGGGAGGGCCCCCATCTTC.

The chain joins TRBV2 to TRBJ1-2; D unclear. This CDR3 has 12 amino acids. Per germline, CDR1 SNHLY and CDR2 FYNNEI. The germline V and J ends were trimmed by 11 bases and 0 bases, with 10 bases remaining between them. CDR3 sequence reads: CAPPGSNYGYTF. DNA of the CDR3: TGTGCCCCACCGGGATCTAACTATGGCTACACCTTC.

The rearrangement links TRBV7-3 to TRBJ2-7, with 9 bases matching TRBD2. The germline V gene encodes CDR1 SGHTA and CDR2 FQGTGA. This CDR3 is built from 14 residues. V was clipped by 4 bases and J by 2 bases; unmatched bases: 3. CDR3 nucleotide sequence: TGTGCCAGCAGCTCGACTAGCGGAACCTACGAGCAGTACTTC. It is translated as CASSSTSGTYEQYF. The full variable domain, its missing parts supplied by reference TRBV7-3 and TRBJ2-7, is GAGVSQTPSNKVTEKGKYVELRCDPISGHTALYWYRQSLGQGPEFLIYFQGTGAADDSGLPNDRFFAVRPEGSVSTLKIQRTERGDSAVYLCASSSTSGTYEQYFGPGTRLTVT.

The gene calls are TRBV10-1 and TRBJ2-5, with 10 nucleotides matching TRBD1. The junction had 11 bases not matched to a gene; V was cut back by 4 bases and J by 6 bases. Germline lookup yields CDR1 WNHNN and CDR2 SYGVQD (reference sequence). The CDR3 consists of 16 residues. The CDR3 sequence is CASSVCGQGELKTQYF. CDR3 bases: TGCGCCAGCAGTGTATGTGGACAGGGGGAATTGAAGACCCAGTACTTC.

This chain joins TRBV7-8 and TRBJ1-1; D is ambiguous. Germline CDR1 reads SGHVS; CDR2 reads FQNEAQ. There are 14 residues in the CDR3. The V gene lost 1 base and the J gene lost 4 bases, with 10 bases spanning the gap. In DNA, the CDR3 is TGTGCCAGCAGCTTAGGGGGTTGGGGCACTGAAGCTTTCTTT. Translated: CASSLGGWGTEAFF.

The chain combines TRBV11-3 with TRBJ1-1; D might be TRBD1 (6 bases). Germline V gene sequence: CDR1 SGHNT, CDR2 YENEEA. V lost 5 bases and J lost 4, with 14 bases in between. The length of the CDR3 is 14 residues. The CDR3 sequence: CASSKNQGGTEAFF. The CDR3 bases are TGTGCCAGCAGCAAAAATCAAGGGGGCACTGAAGCTTTCTTT.